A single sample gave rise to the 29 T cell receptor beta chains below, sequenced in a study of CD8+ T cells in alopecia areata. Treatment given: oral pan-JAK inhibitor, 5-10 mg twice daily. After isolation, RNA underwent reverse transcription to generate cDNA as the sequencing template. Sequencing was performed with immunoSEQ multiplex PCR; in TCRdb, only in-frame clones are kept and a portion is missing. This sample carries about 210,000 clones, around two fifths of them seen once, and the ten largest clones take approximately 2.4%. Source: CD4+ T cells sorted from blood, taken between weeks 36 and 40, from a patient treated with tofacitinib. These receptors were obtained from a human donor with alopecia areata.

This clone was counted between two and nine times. CDR3 nucleotides: TGTGCCAGCAGCTTACTCCTCCCTGCGGAAGAGACCCAGTACTTC. Translated: CASSLLLPAEETQYF. V is TRBV7-9 and J is TRBJ2-5; no clear D. Trimming took 2 bases from V and 3 from J, leaving 13 bases between them. The CDR3 is 15 amino acids. The germline CDR1 and CDR2 sequences are SEHNR and FQNEAQ (reference sequence).

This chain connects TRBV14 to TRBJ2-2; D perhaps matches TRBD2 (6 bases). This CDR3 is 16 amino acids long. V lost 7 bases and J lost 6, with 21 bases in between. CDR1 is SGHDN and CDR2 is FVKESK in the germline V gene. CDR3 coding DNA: TGTGCCAGCATTCCCCCCGGGAGCGGTGGCGCCGGGGAGCTGTTTTTT. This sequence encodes CASIPPGSGGAGELFF.

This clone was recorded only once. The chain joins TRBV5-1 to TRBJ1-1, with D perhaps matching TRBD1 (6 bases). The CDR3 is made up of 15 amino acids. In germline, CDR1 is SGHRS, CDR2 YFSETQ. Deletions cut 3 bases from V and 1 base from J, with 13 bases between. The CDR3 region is CASSSSRGQNTEAFF. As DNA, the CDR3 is TGCGCCAGCAGCTCCAGCAGGGGACAGAACACTGAAGCTTTCTTT. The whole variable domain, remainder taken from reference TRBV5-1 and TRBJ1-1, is KAGVTQTPRYLIKTRGQQVTLSCSPISGHRSVSWYQQTPGQGLQFLFEYFSETQRNKGNFPGRFSGRQFSNSRSEMNVSTLELGDSALYLCASSSSRGQNTEAFFGQGTRLTVV.

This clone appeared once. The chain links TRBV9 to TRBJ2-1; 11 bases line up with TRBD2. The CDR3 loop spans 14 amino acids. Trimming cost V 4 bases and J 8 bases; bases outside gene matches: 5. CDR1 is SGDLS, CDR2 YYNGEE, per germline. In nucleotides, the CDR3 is TGTGCCAGCAGCCCGGGGACTAGCGGATATGAGCAGTTCTTC. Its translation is CASSPGTSGYEQFF.

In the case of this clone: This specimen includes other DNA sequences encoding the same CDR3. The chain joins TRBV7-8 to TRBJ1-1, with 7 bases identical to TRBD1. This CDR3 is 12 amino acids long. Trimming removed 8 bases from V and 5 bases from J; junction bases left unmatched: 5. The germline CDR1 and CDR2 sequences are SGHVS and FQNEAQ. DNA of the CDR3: TGTGCCAGCGGTACAGGGGTTACTGAAGCTTTCTTT. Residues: CASGTGVTEAFF.

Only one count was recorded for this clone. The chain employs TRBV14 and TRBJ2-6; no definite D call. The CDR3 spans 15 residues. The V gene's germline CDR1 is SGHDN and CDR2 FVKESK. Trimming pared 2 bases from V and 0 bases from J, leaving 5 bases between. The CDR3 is CASSQQLSGANVLTF. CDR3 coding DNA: TGTGCCAGCAGCCAACAACTCTCTGGGGCCAACGTCCTGACTTTC.

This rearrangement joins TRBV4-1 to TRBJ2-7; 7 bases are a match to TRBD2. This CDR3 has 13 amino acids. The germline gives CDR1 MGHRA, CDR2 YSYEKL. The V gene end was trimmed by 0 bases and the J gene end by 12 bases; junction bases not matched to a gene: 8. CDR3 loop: CASSQDGGRAAYF. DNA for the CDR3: TGCGCCAGCAGCCAAGATGGGGGGAGGGCCGCGTACTTC.

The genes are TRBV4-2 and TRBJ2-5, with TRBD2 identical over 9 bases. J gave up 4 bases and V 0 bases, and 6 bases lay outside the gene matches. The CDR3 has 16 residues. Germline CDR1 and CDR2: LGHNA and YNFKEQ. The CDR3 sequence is CASSQDPSGKGETQYF. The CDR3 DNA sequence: TGTGCCAGCAGCCAAGATCCTAGCGGGAAAGGAGAGACCCAGTACTTC.

The CDR3 DNA reads TGTGCCACCAGCAGAGATTTGGCGGGAGAAGGGCAGTACTTC. It specifies CATSRDLAGEGQYF. V is TRBV15 and J is TRBJ2-7, with 7 nucleotides matching TRBD2. Germline V lookup: CDR1 LNHNV, CDR2 YYDKDF (reference sequence). The trim removed 0 bases at V and 9 bases at J, leaving 8 bases unmatched. The CDR3 loop spans 14 amino acids. Combining the CDR3 with reference TRBV15 and TRBJ2-7 gives the whole variable domain DAMVIQNPRYQVTQFGKPVTLSCSQTLNHNVMYWYQQKSSQAPKLLFHYYDKDFNNEADTPDNFQSRRPNTSFCFLDIRSPGLGDTAMYLCATSRDLAGEGQYFGPGTRLTVT.

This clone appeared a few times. CDR3 amino acids: CASSRWRASNTGELFF. CDR3 nucleotides: TGTGCCAGCTCTCGTTGGAGGGCGTCGAACACCGGGGAGCTGTTTTTT. The V and J genes are TRBV7-3 and TRBJ2-2, with D possibly TRBD2 on 6 matching bases. Germline-derived CDR1 and CDR2 are SGHTA and FQGTGA. V was pared by 8 bases and J by 0 bases, with 16 bases between. The CDR3 is 16 residues long.

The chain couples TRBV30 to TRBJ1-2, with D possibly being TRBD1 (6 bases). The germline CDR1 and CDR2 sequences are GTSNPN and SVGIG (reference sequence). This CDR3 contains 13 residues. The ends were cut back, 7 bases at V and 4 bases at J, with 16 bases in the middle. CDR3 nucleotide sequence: TGTGCCTCGACTTGGACAGTATTCTATGGCTACACCTTC. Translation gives CASTWTVFYGYTF. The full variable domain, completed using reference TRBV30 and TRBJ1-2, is SQTIHQWPATLVQPVGSPLSLECTVEGTSNPNLYWYRQAAGRGLQLLFYSVGIGQISSEVPQNLSASRPQDRQFILSSKKLLLSDSGFYLCASTWTVFYGYTFGSGTRLTVV.

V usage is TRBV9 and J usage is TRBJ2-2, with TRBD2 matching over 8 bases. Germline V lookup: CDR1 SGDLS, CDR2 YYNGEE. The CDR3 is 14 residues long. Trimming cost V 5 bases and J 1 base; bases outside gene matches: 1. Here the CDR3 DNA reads TGTGCCAGCAGACTAGCGGTGAACACCGGGGAGCTGTTTTTT. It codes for CASRLAVNTGELFF.

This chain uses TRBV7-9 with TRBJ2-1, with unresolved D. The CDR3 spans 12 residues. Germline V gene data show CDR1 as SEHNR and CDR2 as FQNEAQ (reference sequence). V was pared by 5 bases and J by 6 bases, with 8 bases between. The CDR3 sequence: CASSPERNEQFF. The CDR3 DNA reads TGTGCCAGCAGCCCGGAGCGCAATGAGCAGTTCTTC.

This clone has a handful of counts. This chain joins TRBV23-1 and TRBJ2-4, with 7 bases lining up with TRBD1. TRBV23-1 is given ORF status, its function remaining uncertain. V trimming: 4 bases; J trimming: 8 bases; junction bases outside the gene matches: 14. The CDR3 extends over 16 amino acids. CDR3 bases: TGCGCCAGCAGTCCACACCCTCAGGGGGTTCGGTACATTCAGTACTTC. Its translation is CASSPHPQGVRYIQYF.

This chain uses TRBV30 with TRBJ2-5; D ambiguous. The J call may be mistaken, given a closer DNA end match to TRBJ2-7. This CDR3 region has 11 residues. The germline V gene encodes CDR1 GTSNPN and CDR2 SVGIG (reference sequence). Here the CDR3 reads CAGVSAYEQYF. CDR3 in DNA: TGTGCCGGAGTATCGGCCTACGAGCAGTACTTC.

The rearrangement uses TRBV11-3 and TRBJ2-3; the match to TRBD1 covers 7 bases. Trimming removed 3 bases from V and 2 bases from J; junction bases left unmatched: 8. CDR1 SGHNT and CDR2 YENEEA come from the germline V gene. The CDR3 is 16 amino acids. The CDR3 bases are TGTGCCAGCAGCTTCGACGGGACAGATTACACAGATACGCAGTATTTT. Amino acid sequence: CASSFDGTDYTDTQYF.

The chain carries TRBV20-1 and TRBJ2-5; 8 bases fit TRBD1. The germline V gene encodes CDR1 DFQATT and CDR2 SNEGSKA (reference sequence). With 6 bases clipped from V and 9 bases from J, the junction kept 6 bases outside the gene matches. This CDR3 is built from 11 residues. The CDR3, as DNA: TGCAGTGCAGCGGACAGGGCGTCCCAGTACTTC. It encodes CSAADRASQYF.

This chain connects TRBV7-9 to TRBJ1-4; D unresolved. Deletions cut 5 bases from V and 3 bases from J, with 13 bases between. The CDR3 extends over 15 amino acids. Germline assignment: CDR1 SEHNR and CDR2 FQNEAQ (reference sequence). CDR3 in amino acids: CASSAGLFSNEKLFF. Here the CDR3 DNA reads TGTGCCAGCAGCGCGGGATTATTCTCTAATGAAAAACTGTTTTTT. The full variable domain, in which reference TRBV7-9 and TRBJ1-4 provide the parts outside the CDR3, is DTGVSQNPRHKITKRGQNVTFRCDPISEHNRLYWYRQTLGQGPEFLTYFQNEAQLEKSRLLSDRFSAERPKGSFSTLEIQRTEQGDSAMYLCASSAGLFSNEKLFFGSGTQLSVL.

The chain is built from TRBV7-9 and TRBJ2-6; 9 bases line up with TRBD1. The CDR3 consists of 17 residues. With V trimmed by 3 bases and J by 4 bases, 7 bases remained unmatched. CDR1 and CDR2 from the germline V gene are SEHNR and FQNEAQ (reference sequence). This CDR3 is CASSFRDRDSGANVLTF. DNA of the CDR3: TGTGCCAGCAGCTTCCGGGACAGGGACTCCGGGGCCAACGTCCTGACTTTC.

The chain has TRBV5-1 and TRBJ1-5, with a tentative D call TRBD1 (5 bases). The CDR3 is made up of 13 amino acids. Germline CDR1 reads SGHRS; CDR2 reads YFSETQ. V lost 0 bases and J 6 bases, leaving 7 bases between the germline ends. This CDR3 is CASSLAGGQPQHF. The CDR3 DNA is TGCGCCAGCAGCTTGGCCGGGGGTCAGCCCCAGCATTTT.

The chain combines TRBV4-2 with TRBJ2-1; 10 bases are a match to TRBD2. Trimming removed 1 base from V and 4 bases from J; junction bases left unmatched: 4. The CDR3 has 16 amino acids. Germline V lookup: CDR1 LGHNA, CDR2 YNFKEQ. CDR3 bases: TGTGCCAGCAGCCAAGCCCGGACTAGCGGATACAATGAGCAGTTCTTC. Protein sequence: CASSQARTSGYNEQFF.

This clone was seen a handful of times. CDR3: CATGGEGSGIHEQYF. CDR3 nucleotides: TGTGCCACCGGCGGGGAGGGTAGCGGGATCCACGAGCAGTACTTC. The rearrangement links TRBV10-3 to TRBJ2-7; 8 positions match TRBD2. Germline V gene sequence: CDR1 ENHRY, CDR2 SYGVKD. CDR3 length: 15 amino acids. V trimming: 10 bases; J trimming: 5 bases; junction bases outside the gene matches: 16.

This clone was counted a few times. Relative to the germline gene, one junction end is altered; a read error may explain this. The DNA for the CDR3 is TGTGCCAGCAGTCCTTCCACACCCACAGGTTCCGGGACTAGTCCCTATAATGAGCAGTTCTTC. Protein product: CASSPSTPTGSGTSPYNEQFF. V usage is TRBV14 and J usage is TRBJ2-1; 8 positions match TRBD2. Per the germline V gene, CDR1 is SGHDN and CDR2 is FVKESK. The CDR3 length is 21 residues. The full variable domain, rest sourced from reference TRBV14 and TRBJ2-1, is EAGVTQFPSHSVIEKGQTVTLRCDPISGHDNLYWYRRVMGKEIKFLLHFVKESKQDESGMPNNRFLAERTGGTYSTLKVQPAELEDSGVYFCASSPSTPTGSGTSPYNEQFFGPGTRLTVL.

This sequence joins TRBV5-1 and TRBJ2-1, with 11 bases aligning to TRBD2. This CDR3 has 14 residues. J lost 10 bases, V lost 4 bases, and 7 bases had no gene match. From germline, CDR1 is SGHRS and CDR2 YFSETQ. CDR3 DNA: TGCGCCAGCAGCCAAGCGACTAGCGGGGCAGAGCAGTTCTTC. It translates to CASSQATSGAEQFF.

The DNA for the CDR3 is TGTGCCAGCAGCTTAGATATGACGGGTTCAAGGCCCCAGCATTTT. It codes for CASSLDMTGSRPQHF. This chain links TRBV7-2 with TRBJ1-5; D ambiguous. CDR1 SGHTA and CDR2 FQGNSA come from the germline V gene. This CDR3 is built from 15 residues. Trimming removed 1 base at V and 9 bases at J, with 16 bases between.

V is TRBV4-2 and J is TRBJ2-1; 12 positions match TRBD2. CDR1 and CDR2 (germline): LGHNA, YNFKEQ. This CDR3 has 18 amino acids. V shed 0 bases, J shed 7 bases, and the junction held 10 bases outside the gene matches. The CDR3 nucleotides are TGTGCCAGCAGCCAAGATCTCCTCGGGACTAGCGGGTGGAATGAGCAGTTCTTC. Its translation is CASSQDLLGTSGWNEQFF.

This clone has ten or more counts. The CDR3 DNA sequence: TGTGCCAGCAGTGACAAGGCTATCGGCACTGAAGCTTTCTTT. It codes for CASSDKAIGTEAFF. The chain joins TRBV2 to TRBJ1-1; D not resolved. Germline V gene sequence: CDR1 SNHLY, CDR2 FYNNEI. Trimming left V 3 bases short and J 4 bases short, with 12 bases between. The CDR3 has 14 residues.

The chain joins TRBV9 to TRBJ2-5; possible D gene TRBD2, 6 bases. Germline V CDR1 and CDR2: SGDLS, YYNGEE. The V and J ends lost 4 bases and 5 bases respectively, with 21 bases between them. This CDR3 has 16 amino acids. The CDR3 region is CASSPLWRGTGETQYF. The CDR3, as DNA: TGTGCCAGCAGCCCCCTCTGGAGGGGAACTGGGGAGACCCAGTACTTC.

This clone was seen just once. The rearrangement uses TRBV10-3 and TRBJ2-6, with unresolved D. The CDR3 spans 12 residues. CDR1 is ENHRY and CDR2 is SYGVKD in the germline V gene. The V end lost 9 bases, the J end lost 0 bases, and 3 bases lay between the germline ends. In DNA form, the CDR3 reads TGTGCCATAAGCTCTGGGGCCAACGTCCTGACTTTC. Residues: CAISSGANVLTF.